This TCR beta chain emerged from a study of T cells in Graves' hyperthyroidism and ophthalmopathy. The study, taken as a whole, reports: Ophthalmopathy cases were set apart from stable hyperthyroidism by a 13 V-J model. Peripheral blood also featured most of the thyroid clonotypes expanded above 0.001.

Template material for amplifying TCR beta CDR3 regions consisted of RNA transcripts. RT-PCR in the first round (using the HTBI primer set) targeted the TCR CDR3. A single record per CDR3 protein comes from TCRdb applying MiXCR to the multiplex PCR reads. Seen here are 490,000 or so distinct CDR3 sequences, around 43% observed once, and the top ten hold about 43%. Criteria for exclusion of patients were uncontrolled infection, other autoimmune disease, pregnancy or lactation. Diagnoses used clinical symptoms, serum thyroxine and TRAb, thyroid ultrasound and orbital computed tomography. On this clonotype: No antigen is known for it.

V lost 0 bases to trimming and J lost 4 bases; unmatched junction nucleotides: 8. Germline values: CDR1 DFQATT, CDR2 SNEGSKA (reference sequence). CDR3 length: 15 amino acids. This TCR came from an adult woman with Graves' disease, either hyperthyroidism or ophthalmopathy (not recorded which). The sequencing input was peripheral blood or thyroid tissue (not recorded which). The chain has TRBV20-1 and TRBJ1-2; the match to TRBD1 covers 7 bases. As DNA, the CDR3 is TGCAGTGCTAGAGACCCGACAGGGACTTCCTATGGCTACACCTTC. Protein product: CSARDPTGTSYGYTF.